This TCR beta chain was observed in a study of control samples from healthy donors and cancer patients. The CDR3 sequence is 14 residues long. The germline V gene has CDR1 SGHRS and CDR2 YFSETQ. V shed 4 bases, J shed 5 bases, and the junction held 3 bases outside the gene matches. Libraries were prepared by immunoSEQ multiplex PCR; TCRdb keeps only in-frame clonotypes and omits some of them. The data hold about 130,000 clones, with around 92% observed a single time. The receptor's source is a man older than 75 with head and neck cancer. Specimen: PBMCs. V usage is TRBV5-1 and J usage is TRBJ1-4; 9 bases match TRBD1. The CDR3 here is CASSTGTGNEKLFF. The CDR3 DNA reads TGCGCCAGCAGCACCGGGACAGGGAATGAAAAACTGTTTTTT.